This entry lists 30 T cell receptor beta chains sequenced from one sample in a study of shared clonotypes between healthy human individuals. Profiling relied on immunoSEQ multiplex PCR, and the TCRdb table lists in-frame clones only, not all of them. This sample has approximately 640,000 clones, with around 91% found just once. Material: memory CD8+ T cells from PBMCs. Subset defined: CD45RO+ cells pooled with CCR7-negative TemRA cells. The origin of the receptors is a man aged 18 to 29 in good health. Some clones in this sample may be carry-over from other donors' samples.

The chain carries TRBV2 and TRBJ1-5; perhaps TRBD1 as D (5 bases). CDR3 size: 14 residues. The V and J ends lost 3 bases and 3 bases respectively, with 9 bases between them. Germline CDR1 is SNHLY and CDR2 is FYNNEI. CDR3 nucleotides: TGTGCCAGCAGTGATTGGGGGAACAATCAGCCCCAGCATTTT. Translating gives CASSDWGNNQPQHF. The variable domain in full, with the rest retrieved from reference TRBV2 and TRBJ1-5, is EPEVTQTPSHQVTQMGQEVILRCVPISNHLYFYWYRQILGQKVEFLVSFYNNEISEKSEIFDDQFSVERPDGSNFTLKIRSTKLEDSAMYFCASSDWGNNQPQHFGDGTRLSIL.

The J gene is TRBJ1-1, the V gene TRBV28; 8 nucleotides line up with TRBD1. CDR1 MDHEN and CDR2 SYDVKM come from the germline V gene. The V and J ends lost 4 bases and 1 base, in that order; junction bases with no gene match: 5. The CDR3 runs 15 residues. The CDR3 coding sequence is TGTGCCAGCAGTTATGACAGGGGTTGGAACACTGAAGCTTTCTTT. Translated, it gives CASSYDRGWNTEAFF.

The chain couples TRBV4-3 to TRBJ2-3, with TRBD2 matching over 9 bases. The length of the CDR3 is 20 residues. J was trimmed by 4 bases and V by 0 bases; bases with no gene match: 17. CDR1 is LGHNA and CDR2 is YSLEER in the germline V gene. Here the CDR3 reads CASSQDNLGIGSGSPDTQYF. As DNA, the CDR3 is TGCGCCAGCAGCCAAGATAACCTGGGAATAGGTAGCGGGAGCCCAGATACGCAGTATTTT.

In DNA, the CDR3 is TGTGCCAGCAGTGACCCTAGAGCCTACGAGCAGTACTTC. The encoded protein is CASSDPRAYEQYF. The chain carries TRBV28 and TRBJ2-7; D not certain. Germline V gene sequence: CDR1 MDHEN, CDR2 SYDVKM. Deletions cut 5 bases from V and 2 bases from J, with 10 bases between. The length of the CDR3 is 13 residues.

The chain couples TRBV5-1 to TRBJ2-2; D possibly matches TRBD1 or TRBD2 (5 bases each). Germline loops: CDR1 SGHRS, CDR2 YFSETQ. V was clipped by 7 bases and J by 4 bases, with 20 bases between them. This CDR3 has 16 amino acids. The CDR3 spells CASSIVGAGSTGELFF. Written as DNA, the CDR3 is TGCGCCAGCTCCATCGTCGGGGCAGGCAGCACCGGGGAGCTGTTTTTT. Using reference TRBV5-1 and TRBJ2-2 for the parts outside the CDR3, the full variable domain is KAGVTQTPRYLIKTRGQQVTLSCSPISGHRSVSWYQQTPGQGLQFLFEYFSETQRNKGNFPGRFSGRQFSNSRSEMNVSTLELGDSALYLCASSIVGAGSTGELFFGEGSRLTVL.

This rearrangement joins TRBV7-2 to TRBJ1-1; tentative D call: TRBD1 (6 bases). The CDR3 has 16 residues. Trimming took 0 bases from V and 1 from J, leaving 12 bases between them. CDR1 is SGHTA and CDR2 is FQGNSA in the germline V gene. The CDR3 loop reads CASSLALRGTNTEAFF. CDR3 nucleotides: TGTGCCAGCAGCTTAGCGCTTAGGGGGACGAACACTGAAGCTTTCTTT.

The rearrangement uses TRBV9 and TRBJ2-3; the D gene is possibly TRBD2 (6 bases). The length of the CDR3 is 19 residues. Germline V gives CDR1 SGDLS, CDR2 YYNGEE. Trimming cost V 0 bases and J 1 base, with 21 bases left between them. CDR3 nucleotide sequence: TGTGCCAGCAGCGTAGCTGCGGGTTTCGGGACGGGAGGCACAGATACGCAGTATTTT. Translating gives CASSVAAGFGTGGTDTQYF.

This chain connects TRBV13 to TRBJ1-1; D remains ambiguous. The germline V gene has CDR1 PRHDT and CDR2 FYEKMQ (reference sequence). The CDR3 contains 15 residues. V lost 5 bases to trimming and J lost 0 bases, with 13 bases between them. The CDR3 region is CASSPDGFMNTEAFF. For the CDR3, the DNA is TGTGCCAGCAGCCCCGACGGGTTCATGAACACTGAAGCTTTCTTT.

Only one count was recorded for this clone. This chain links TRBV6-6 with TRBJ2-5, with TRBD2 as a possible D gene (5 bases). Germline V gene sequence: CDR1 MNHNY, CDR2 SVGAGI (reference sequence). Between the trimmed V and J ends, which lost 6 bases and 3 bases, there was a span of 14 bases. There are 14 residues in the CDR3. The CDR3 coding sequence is TGTGCCAGCAGCCCTCTTATGGGAGAAGAGACCCAGTACTTC. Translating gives CASSPLMGEETQYF.

Written as DNA, the CDR3 is TGTGCCAGCAGCGGACCGGAGGCGAATTTGGACTATGGCTACACCTTC. As protein: CASSGPEANLDYGYTF. The V gene is TRBV7-9, the J gene TRBJ1-2; D gene uncertain. The germline V gene encodes CDR1 SEHNR and CDR2 FQNEAQ (reference sequence). The CDR3 loop spans 16 amino acids. V was shortened by 5 bases and J by 3 bases, with 19 bases between the two germline ends.

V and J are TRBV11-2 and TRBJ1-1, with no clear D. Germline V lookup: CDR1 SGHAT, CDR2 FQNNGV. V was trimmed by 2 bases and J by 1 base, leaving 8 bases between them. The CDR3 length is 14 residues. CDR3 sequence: CASSLYGKNTEAFF. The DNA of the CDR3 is TGTGCCAGCAGCTTATATGGGAAGAACACTGAAGCTTTCTTT.

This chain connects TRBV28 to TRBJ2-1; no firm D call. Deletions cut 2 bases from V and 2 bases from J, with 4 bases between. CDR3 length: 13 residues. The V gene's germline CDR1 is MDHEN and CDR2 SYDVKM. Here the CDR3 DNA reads TGTGCCAGCAGTTTAGGTCCCTACAATGAGCAGTTCTTC. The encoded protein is CASSLGPYNEQFF. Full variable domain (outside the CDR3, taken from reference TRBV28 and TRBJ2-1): DVKVTQSSRYLVKRTGEKVFLECVQDMDHENMFWYRQDPGLGLRLIYFSYDVKMKEKGDIPEGYSVSREKKERFSLILESASTNQTSMYLCASSLGPYNEQFFGPGTRLTVL.

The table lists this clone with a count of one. The chain's CDR3 is CASRGNDRGDGYTF. In DNA form, the CDR3 reads TGTGCCAGCAGAGGCAACGACAGGGGCGATGGCTACACCTTC. This chain uses TRBV9 with TRBJ1-2; 8 nucleotides align to TRBD1. Germline CDR1 reads SGDLS; CDR2 reads YYNGEE. Losses at the gene ends were 5 bases for V and 6 bases for J; bases not matched to a gene: 9. This CDR3 has 14 amino acids.

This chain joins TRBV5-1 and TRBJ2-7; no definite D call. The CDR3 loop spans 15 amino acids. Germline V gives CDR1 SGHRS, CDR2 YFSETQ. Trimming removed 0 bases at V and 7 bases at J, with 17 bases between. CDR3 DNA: TGCGCCAGCAGCTTGGCCCTAAGAAGGTCGGAAGAGCAGTACTTC. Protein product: CASSLALRRSEEQYF.

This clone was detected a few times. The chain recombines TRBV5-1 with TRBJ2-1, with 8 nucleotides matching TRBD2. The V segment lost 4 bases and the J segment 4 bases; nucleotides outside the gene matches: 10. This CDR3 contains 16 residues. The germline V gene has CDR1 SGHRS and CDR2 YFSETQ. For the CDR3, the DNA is TGCGCCAGCAGCCCGGGCGGGACTAGTGGGTACAATGAGCAGTTCTTC. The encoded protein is CASSPGGTSGYNEQFF.

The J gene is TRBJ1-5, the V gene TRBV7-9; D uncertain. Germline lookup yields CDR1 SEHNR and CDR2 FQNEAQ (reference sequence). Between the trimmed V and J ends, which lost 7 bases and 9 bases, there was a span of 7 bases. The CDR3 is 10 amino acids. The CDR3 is CASTAPPQHF. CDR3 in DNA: TGTGCCAGCACCGCCCCGCCCCAGCATTTT.

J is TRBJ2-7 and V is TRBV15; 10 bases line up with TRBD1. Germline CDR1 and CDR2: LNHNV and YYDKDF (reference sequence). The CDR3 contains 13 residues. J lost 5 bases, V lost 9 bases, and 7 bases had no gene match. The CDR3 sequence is CATRDRGRNEQYF. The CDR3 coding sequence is TGTGCCACGCGAGACAGGGGGCGAAACGAGCAGTACTTC.

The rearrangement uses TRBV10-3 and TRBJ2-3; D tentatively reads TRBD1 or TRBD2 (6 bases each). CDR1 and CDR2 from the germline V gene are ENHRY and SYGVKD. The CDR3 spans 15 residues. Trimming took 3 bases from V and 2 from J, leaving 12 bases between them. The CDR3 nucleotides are TGTGCCATCAGTGATCGAGGGGGGATCACAGATACGCAGTATTTT. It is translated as CAISDRGGITDTQYF.

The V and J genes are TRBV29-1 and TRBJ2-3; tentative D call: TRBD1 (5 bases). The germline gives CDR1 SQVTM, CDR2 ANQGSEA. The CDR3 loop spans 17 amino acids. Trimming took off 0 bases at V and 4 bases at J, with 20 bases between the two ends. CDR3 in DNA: TGCAGCGTTGAAGATAGACAGAGTCAGCTCGTCGCAGATACGCAGTATTTT. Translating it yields CSVEDRQSQLVADTQYF.

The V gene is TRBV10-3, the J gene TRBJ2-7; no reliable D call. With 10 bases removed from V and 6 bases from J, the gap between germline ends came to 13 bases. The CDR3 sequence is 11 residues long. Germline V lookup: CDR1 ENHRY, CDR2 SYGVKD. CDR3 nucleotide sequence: TGTGCCACCGCGACGAGGATCGAGCAGTACTTC. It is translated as CATATRIEQYF.

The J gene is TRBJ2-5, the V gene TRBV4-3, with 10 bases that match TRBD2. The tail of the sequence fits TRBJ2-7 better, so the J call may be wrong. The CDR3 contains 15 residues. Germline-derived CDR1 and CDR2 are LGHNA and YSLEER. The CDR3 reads CASSQTSGTNYEQYF. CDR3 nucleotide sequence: TGCGCCAGCAGCCAAACTAGCGGGACGAACTACGAGCAGTACTTC.

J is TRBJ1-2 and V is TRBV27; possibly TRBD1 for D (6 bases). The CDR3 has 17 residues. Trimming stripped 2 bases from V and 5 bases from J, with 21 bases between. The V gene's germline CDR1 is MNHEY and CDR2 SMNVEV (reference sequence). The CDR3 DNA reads TGTGCCAGCAGTTTAGGCCGGGGGCCTGGGTCACTTTATGGCTACACCTTC. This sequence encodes CASSLGRGPGSLYGYTF.

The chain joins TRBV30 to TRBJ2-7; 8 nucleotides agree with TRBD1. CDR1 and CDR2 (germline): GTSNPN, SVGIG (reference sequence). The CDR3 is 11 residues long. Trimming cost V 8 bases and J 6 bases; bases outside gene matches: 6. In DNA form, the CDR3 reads TGTGCCCGCCAGGGGGCGGTCGAGCAGTACTTC. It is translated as CARQGAVEQYF.

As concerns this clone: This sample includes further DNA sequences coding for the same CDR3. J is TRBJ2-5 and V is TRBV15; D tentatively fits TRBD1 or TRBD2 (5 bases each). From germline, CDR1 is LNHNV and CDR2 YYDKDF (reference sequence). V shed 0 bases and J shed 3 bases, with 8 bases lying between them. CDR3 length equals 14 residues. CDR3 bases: TGTGCCACCAGCAGAGAGGGGGTAGAAGAGACCCAGTACTTC. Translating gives CATSREGVEETQYF.

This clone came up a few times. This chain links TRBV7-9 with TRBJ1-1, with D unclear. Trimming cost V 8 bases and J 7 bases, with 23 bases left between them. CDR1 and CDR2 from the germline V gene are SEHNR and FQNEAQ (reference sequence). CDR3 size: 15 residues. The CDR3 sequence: CASASLGGAENEAFF. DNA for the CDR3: TGTGCCAGCGCCTCGTTGGGCGGCGCTGAGAATGAAGCTTTCTTT.

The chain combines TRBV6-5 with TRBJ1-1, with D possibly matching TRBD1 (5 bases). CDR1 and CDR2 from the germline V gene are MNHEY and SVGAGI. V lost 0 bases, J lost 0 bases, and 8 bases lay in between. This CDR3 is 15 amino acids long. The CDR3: CASSYSGEMNTEAFF. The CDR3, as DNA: TGTGCCAGCAGTTACTCGGGGGAGATGAACACTGAAGCTTTCTTT.

CDR3 in DNA: TGTGCCAGCAGTTCACACGGGACAGGGGGCTACAATGAGCAGTTCTTC. It specifies CASSSHGTGGYNEQFF. This chain uses TRBV27 with TRBJ2-1; the match to TRBD1 covers 11 bases. The CDR3 is 16 amino acids. V shed 4 bases and J 3 bases; nucleotides not matched to a gene: 5. Germline loops: CDR1 MNHEY, CDR2 SMNVEV (reference sequence).

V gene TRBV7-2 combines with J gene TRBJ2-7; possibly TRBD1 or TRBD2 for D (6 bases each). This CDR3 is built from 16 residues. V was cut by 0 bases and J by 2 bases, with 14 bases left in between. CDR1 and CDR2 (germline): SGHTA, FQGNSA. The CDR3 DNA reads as TGTGCCAGCAGCTTAGCCCCGTCGGGGGCTACCTACGAGCAGTACTTC. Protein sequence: CASSLAPSGATYEQYF.

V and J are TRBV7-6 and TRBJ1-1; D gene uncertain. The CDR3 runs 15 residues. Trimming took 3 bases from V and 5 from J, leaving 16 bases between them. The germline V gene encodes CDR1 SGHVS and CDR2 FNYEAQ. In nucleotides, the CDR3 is TGTGCCAGCAGCTTGGGAGGTTTAAAGGGAACTGAAGCTTTCTTT. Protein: CASSLGGLKGTEAFF. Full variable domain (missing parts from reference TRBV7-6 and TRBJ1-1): GAGVSQSPRYKVTKRGQDVALRCDPISGHVSLYWYRQALGQGPEFLTYFNYEAQQDKSGLPNDRFSAERPEGSISTLTIQRTEQRDSAMYRCASSLGGLKGTEAFFGQGTRLTVV.

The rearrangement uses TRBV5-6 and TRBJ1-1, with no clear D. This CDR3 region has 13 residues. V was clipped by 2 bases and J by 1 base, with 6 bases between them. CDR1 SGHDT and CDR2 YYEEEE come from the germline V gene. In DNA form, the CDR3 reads TGTGCCAGCAGCTTCTACGGGAACACTGAAGCTTTCTTT. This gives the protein CASSFYGNTEAFF.